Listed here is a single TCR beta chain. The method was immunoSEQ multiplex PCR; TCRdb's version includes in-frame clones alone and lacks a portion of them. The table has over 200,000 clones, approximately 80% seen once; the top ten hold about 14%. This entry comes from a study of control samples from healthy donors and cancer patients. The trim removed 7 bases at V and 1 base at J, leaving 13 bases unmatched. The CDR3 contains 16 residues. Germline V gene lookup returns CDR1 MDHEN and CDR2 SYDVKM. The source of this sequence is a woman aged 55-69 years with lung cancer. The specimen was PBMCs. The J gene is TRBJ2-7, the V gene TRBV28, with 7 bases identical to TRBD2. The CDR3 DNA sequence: TGTGCCAGCACCCAGAGTTGGGGGGGGAATTCCTACGAGCAGTACTTC. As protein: CASTQSWGGNSYEQYF. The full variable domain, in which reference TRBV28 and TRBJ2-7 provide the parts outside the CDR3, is DVKVTQSSRYLVKRTGEKVFLECVQDMDHENMFWYRQDPGLGLRLIYFSYDVKMKEKGDIPEGYSVSREKKERFSLILESASTNQTSMYLCASTQSWGGNSYEQYFGPGTRLTVT.